The following is a T cell receptor beta chain sequence with its context. Its antigen is not known. Germline assignment: CDR1 SGHDT and CDR2 YYEEEE. Between the trimmed V and J ends, which lost 4 bases and 3 bases, there was a span of 14 bases. The CDR3 has 15 residues. This sample is drawn from a study of cytomegalovirus exposure and HLA in healthy donors. Study-level findings and limits: Reports credit the classifier with highly specific, highly sensitive diagnosis of cytomegalovirus status.

Primers for the PCR totalled 60 Vbeta and 13 Jbeta. Clones were read by immunoSEQ multiplex PCR, and TCRdb kept only the in-frame ones, dropping some. The data contain approximately 150,000 clones, roughly four fifths of them singletons. This TCR was sampled from a male donor in good health and CMV-seronegative. Sequencing used PBMCs. This sequence joins TRBV5-6 and TRBJ2-1; D possibly corresponds to TRBD2 (6 bases). As DNA, the CDR3 is TGTGCCAGCAGCCGGAGCGGGTCCTTCTACAATGAGCAGTTCTTC. Translated, it gives CASSRSGSFYNEQFF. Together with reference TRBV5-6 and TRBJ2-1, the CDR3 gives the full variable domain: DAGVTQSPTHLIKTRGQQVTLRCSPKSGHDTVSWYQQALGQGPQFIFQYYEEEERQRGNFPDRFSGHQFPNYSSELNVNALLLGDSALYLCASSRSGSFYNEQFFGPGTRLTVL.